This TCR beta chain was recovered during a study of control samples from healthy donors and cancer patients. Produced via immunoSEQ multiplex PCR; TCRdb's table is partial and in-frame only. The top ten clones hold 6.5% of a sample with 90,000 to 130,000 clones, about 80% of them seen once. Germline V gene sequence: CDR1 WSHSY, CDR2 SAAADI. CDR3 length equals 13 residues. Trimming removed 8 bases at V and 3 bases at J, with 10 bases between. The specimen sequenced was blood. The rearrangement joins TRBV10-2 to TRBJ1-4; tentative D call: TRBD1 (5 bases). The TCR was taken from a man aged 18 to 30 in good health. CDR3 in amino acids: CASRGVPNEKLFF. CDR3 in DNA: TGCGCCAGCCGAGGGGTTCCTAATGAAAAACTGTTTTTT.